The 22 T cell receptor beta chains given below trace back to one sample, sequenced in a study of cytomegalovirus exposure and HLA in healthy donors. A multiplex PCR was run with 60 Vbeta primers and 13 Jbeta primers. The repertoire was sequenced with immunoSEQ multiplex PCR; TCRdb's copy has only in-frame clones and lacks some. The sample includes 90,000 or so clones, approximately 68% of them seen just once. The specimen was PBMCs. These receptors were collected from a boy younger than 18 in good health and CMV-seropositive.

The chain joins TRBV2 to TRBJ1-2, with 7 bases identical to TRBD1. This CDR3 comprises 15 residues. Germline loops: CDR1 SNHLY, CDR2 FYNNEI. The V and J ends lost 5 bases and 4 bases, in that order; junction bases with no gene match: 10. The CDR3 here is CASSSTGTASYGYTF. The CDR3 coding sequence is TGTGCCAGCAGTTCTACCGGGACAGCCAGCTATGGCTACACCTTC.

The sample holds a few counts of this clone. J is TRBJ1-1 and V is TRBV19; 8 bases are a match to TRBD1. J gave up 0 bases and V 5 bases, and 5 bases lay outside the gene matches. Germline values: CDR1 LNHDA, CDR2 SQIVND (reference sequence). The CDR3 contains 15 residues. The CDR3 sequence: CASSWDRIMNTEAFF. The CDR3 region has the DNA TGTGCCAGTAGTTGGGACAGGATCATGAACACTGAAGCTTTCTTT.

The chain joins TRBV7-6 to TRBJ2-3; D gene uncertain. V lost 1 base to trimming and J lost 0 bases, with 5 bases between them. The CDR3 length is 14 residues. The germline V gene encodes CDR1 SGHVS and CDR2 FNYEAQ. The CDR3 DNA reads as TGTGCCAGCAGCTTAGAACACAGCACAGATACGCAGTATTTT. Translation gives CASSLEHSTDTQYF.

A few counts support this clone. This chain uses TRBV28 with TRBJ2-6; 7 nucleotides match TRBD1. V lost 7 bases, J lost 1 base, and 10 bases stayed unmatched. CDR3 length: 17 amino acids. Germline V gene sequence: CDR1 MDHEN, CDR2 SYDVKM. Here the CDR3 DNA reads TGTGCCAGCACCCTTGGACAGGCTCCTTCTGGGGCCAACGTCCTGACTTTC. Translation: CASTLGQAPSGANVLTF. Supplemented by reference TRBV28 and TRBJ2-6, the full variable domain reads DVKVTQSSRYLVKRTGEKVFLECVQDMDHENMFWYRQDPGLGLRLIYFSYDVKMKEKGDIPEGYSVSREKKERFSLILESASTNQTSMYLCASTLGQAPSGANVLTFGAGSRLTVL.

The CDR3 nucleotides are TGTGCCAGCAGCTTAACCGGGACAAACAATGAGCAGTTCTTC. Protein sequence: CASSLTGTNNEQFF. This chain links TRBV5-4 with TRBJ2-1; tentatively, D is TRBD1 (6 bases). In germline, CDR1 is SGHNT, CDR2 YYREEE (reference sequence). The V end lost 2 bases, the J end lost 5 bases, and 11 bases lay between the germline ends. The CDR3 contains 14 residues.

The rearrangement joins TRBV9 to TRBJ2-2, with TRBD2 matching over 10 bases. This CDR3 spans 18 amino acids. CDR1 is SGDLS and CDR2 is YYNGEE in the germline V gene. V was clipped by 2 bases and J by 5 bases; unmatched bases: 12. The CDR3 region has the DNA TGTGCCAGCAGCGTCCAAAGGGCGAGCGGGAGGGATACCGGGGAGCTGTTTTTT. Translating gives CASSVQRASGRDTGELFF.

This clone showed up just a few times. The rearrangement joins TRBV5-6 to TRBJ2-7, with D perhaps TRBD1 (7 bases). Germline V lookup: CDR1 SGHDT, CDR2 YYEEEE. Between the trimmed V and J ends, which lost 5 bases and 5 bases, there was a span of 17 bases. The CDR3 has 14 amino acids. DNA for the CDR3: TGTGCCAGCAGTCGGTGGAGGGGGCTCCACGAGCAGTACTTC. Its translation is CASSRWRGLHEQYF.

The DNA for the CDR3 is TGTGCCAGCAGTGAAGAGGGCGGGTTCCGTGGCTACACCTTC. Its protein product is CASSEEGGFRGYTF. The V and J genes are TRBV6-1 and TRBJ1-2, with D unclear. The V end was cut by 1 base, the J end by 7 bases, with 13 bases between. This CDR3 comprises 14 residues. Germline-derived CDR1 and CDR2 are MNHNS and SASEGT.

The V gene is TRBV9, the J gene TRBJ2-2, with D uncertain. The CDR3 totals 15 residues. Germline V gene sequence: CDR1 SGDLS, CDR2 YYNGEE. V lost 0 bases to trimming and J lost 4 bases, with 10 bases between them. The chain's CDR3 is CASSVVWAGTGELFF. CDR3 coding DNA: TGTGCCAGCAGCGTAGTTTGGGCTGGCACCGGGGAGCTGTTTTTT.

V gene TRBV4-1 combines with J gene TRBJ2-4, with D perhaps matching TRBD1 (6 bases). CDR1 is MGHRA, CDR2 YSYEKL, per germline. The V end was cut by 3 bases, the J end by 0 bases, with 24 bases between. This CDR3 region has 20 residues. The CDR3: CASSQHESQPTGLAKNIQYF. The CDR3 DNA sequence: TGCGCCAGCAGCCAGCATGAATCCCAACCGACAGGTTTAGCCAAAAACATTCAGTACTTC.

This clone has only a few counts. This chain connects TRBV19 to TRBJ2-5, with 11 nucleotides matching TRBD1. CDR3 size: 14 residues. Trimming at V came to 3 bases and at J to 4 bases, leaving 1 base not matched to a gene. In germline, CDR1 is LNHDA, CDR2 SQIVND (reference sequence). CDR3: CASSIGQGAETQYF. In DNA, the CDR3 is TGTGCCAGTAGTATCGGACAGGGGGCAGAGACCCAGTACTTC. The variable domain in full, completed from reference TRBV19 and TRBJ2-5, reads DGGITQSPKYLFRKEGQNVTLSCEQNLNHDAMYWYRQDPGQGLRLIYYSQIVNDFQKGDIAEGYSVSREKKESFPLTVTSAQKNPTAFYLCASSIGQGAETQYFGPGTRLLVL.

The chain uses TRBV25-1 and TRBJ1-4; no clear D gene. Germline V gene sequence: CDR1 MGHDK, CDR2 SYGVNS. Trimming removed 4 bases from V and 8 bases from J, with 17 bases in between. There are 15 residues in the CDR3. CDR3 protein: CASSAPGLGGEKLFF. The CDR3 DNA reads TGTGCCAGCAGTGCCCCGGGTCTGGGAGGGGAAAAACTGTTTTTT.

V gene TRBV27 combines with J gene TRBJ1-2, with a weak D call TRBD1 (6 bases). There are 12 residues in the CDR3. Trimming took off 6 bases at V and 5 bases at J, with 10 bases between the two ends. Germline CDR1 is MNHEY and CDR2 is SMNVEV (reference sequence). Here the CDR3 reads CASRQGGYGYTF. CDR3 sequence (DNA): TGTGCCAGCAGACAGGGTGGGTATGGCTACACCTTC.

V is TRBV5-1 and J is TRBJ2-1; D gene unclear. From germline, CDR1 is SGHRS and CDR2 YFSETQ. The CDR3 has 12 amino acids. Trimming took off 6 bases at V and 5 bases at J, with 9 bases between the two ends. DNA of the CDR3: TGCGCCAGCAACCTACGAGACAATGAGCAGTTCTTC. Translated, it gives CASNLRDNEQFF.

The chain joins TRBV18 to TRBJ1-3; D is unresolved. This CDR3 has 13 amino acids. Germline V lookup: CDR1 KGHSH, CDR2 LQKENI. V lost 0 bases and J lost 4, with 4 bases in between. Here the CDR3 reads CASSPPSGNTIYF. The CDR3 DNA reads TGTGCCAGCTCACCACCGAGCGGAAACACCATATATTTT.

This clone was seen a few times. The chain is built from TRBV13 and TRBJ1-1; 8 bases align to TRBD1. CDR3 length: 16 residues. Germline CDR1 reads PRHDT; CDR2 reads FYEKMQ (reference sequence). V shed 5 bases and J 3 bases; nucleotides not matched to a gene: 11. CDR3 sequence (DNA): TGTGCCAGCAGCCAGGGACAGGCATGGACCCACACTGAAGCTTTCTTT. Translating gives CASSQGQAWTHTEAFF.

Note on this clone: A junction boundary mismatches the germline segment, possibly from a read error. Other DNA sequences in this sample translate to the same CDR3. CDR3 amino acids: CASSLRAGTNTEAFF. The CDR3 coding sequence is TGTGCCAGCAGCCTAAGGGCAGGAACCAACACTGAGGCTTTCTTT. The J gene is TRBJ1-1, the V gene TRBV7-3, with D unresolved. CDR3 length equals 15 residues. Germline assignment: CDR1 SGHTA and CDR2 FQGTGA.

V gene TRBV29-1 combines with J gene TRBJ2-5, with D tentatively TRBD2 (5 bases). Germline CDR1 SQVTM, CDR2 ANQGSEA. CDR3 size: 12 residues. V lost 3 bases and J 2 bases, leaving 7 bases between the germline ends. This chain's CDR3 is CSVDRRQETQYF. As DNA, the CDR3 is TGCAGCGTTGACAGGAGGCAAGAGACCCAGTACTTC.

This chain joins TRBV6-1 and TRBJ1-1; D gene uncertain. The CDR3 has 9 residues. CDR1 is MNHNS, CDR2 SASEGT, per germline. V lost 6 bases and J lost 10, with 6 bases in between. As DNA, the CDR3 is TGTGCCAGCAGACCCGGAGCTTTCTTT. Translated: CASRPGAFF.

The gene calls are TRBV5-1 and TRBJ2-1; 8 bases fit TRBD1. This CDR3 is built from 17 residues. Germline trimming cut 4 bases from V and 4 bases from J; bases unmatched to any gene: 13. From germline, CDR1 is SGHRS and CDR2 YFSETQ. The DNA for the CDR3 is TGCGCCAGCAGCCCAGGACAGGGACCCCCACTTTACAATGAGCAGTTCTTC. Amino acids: CASSPGQGPPLYNEQFF.

V and J are TRBV5-4 and TRBJ2-7, with 10 nucleotides matching TRBD1. V was pared by 4 bases and J by 3 bases, with 7 bases of the junction left unmatched. The CDR3 is 15 residues long. Germline V gene data show CDR1 as SGHNT and CDR2 as YYREEE (reference sequence). The chain's CDR3 is CASSPGQGINYEQYF. CDR3 bases: TGTGCCAGCAGCCCGGGACAGGGGATAAACTACGAGCAGTACTTC. The full variable domain, in which reference TRBV5-4 and TRBJ2-7 provide the parts outside the CDR3, is ETGVTQSPTHLIKTRGQQVTLRCSSQSGHNTVSWYQQALGQGPQFIFQYYREEENGRGNFPPRFSGLQFPNYSSELNVNALELDDSALYLCASSPGQGINYEQYFGPGTRLTVT.

The chain recombines TRBV5-1 with TRBJ2-2, with 13 positions matching TRBD2. The trim removed 4 bases at V and 5 bases at J, leaving 5 bases unmatched. The CDR3 has 16 amino acids. The V gene's germline CDR1 is SGHRS and CDR2 YFSETQ. The CDR3 DNA reads as TGCGCCAGCAGCATATTACTAGCGGGAGGGACCGGGGAGCTGTTTTTT. Protein sequence: CASSILLAGGTGELFF.